This TCR beta chain was identified during a study of human T cells and chemical hapten exposure. For the study at large: Patches that contained 0.01% DPC were applied to the upper back and read at 6 days.

The time point: patch test 1, 2 weeks after DPC sensitization. Described treatment: therapeutic diphenylcyclopropenone sensitization with weekly scalp DPC. During construction of the library, unique molecular identifiers were attached to individual cDNA molecules for quantitative, reproducible TCR counting. Original handling: Ranging from roughly 20,000 to 750,000, TCR counts per sample had a median value of approximately 99,000. TCRdb re-analysed the RACE reads in MiXCR, keeping a single row per CDR3 protein. The V and J calls reflect TCRdb's pipeline rather than the authors' work. The sample includes 80,000 to 100,000 distinct CDR3 sequences, about an eighth seen only once; the top ten take approximately 2%. Germline loops: CDR1 SGHTA, CDR2 FQGNSA. V lost 5 bases and J 2 bases, leaving 13 bases between the germline ends. CDR3 length: 14 amino acids.

The V and J genes are TRBV7-2 and TRBJ2-7; D may be TRBD1 (7 bases). Sequencing used whole blood, obtained in connection with sensitization to the hapten diphenylcyclopropenone (DPC). This receptor was obtained from a woman aged 40 to 50 with alopecia areata. Some clones in this sample may be carry-over from other donors' samples. Written as DNA, the CDR3 is TGTGCCAGCAGCCCTCGCGGGACAGCCTACGAGCAGTACTTC. The encoded protein is CASSPRGTAYEQYF.